This T cell receptor (beta chain) was identified in a study of CXCR3-negative and CXCR3-positive naive CD8 T cells (dated by TCRdb to about 2019). Concerning the study at large: In total, around 140 million TRB reads were obtained, corresponding to roughly 1.5 +/- 0.3 million reads per library. Diversity and physicochemical repertoire analyses covered roughly ten donors pooled from two independent experiments. The TRBV-TRBJ cluster analysis covered naive subsets from 5 or 6 donors and memory cells from 3 donors. What the work shows at the level of the full study, not this receptor alone: Compared with CXCR3-negative naive cells, CXCR3-positive naive cells had TRB CDR3s with higher hydrophobicity (lower Kidera factor 4), lower energy, and higher strength and volume indices. Because surface CD5, which is linked to self-reactivity in mice, was comparable between the naive subsets, TCR interaction strength was also inferred from the physicochemical properties of TRB CDR3s. Comparably high repertoire diversity was found in both naive subsets, whereas much lower repertoire diversity was found in memory CD8+ T cells. Naive CXCR3-negative and CXCR3-positive cells from the same donor showed similar TRBV-TRBJ usage, whereas memory cells showed distinct patterns. Freshly isolated PBMCs were used for most assays because CXCR3 expression went down partially after cryopreservation.

The sequencing machine was a NextSeq 550. The Human TCR Profiling Kit (MiLaboratory) was used to prepare UMI-labeled 5' RACE TRB cDNA libraries. cDNA synthesis used the entire amount of extracted RNA, and PCR amplification then used the entire amount of cDNA produced. Libraries were prepared in parallel with an identical number of PCR cycles. On the study's bioinformatics: About 53,000 +/- 9,400 unique UMI-labeled TRB cDNA molecules per library were extracted with MIGEC and MiXCR, with at least two reads per UMI required. Each library averaged approximately 40,000 +/- 10,000 functional in-frame TRB CDR3 nucleotide clonotypes without stop codons. After each sample was downsampled to 5000 UMI-labeled TRB molecules, VDJtools was used to calculate diversity metrics such as normalized Shannon-Wiener and Chao1. For the central five CDR3 residues, VDJtools calculated physicochemical properties weighted by clonotype size, namely interaction energy, strength, volume and Kidera factor 4. After TCRdb reprocessed the reads, each CDR3 protein sequence was kept as one row, without DNA. The V and J calls reflect TCRdb's pipeline rather than the authors' work. The sample's clone listing holds over 70,000 distinct CDR3 sequences. Of the sample, around 1.8% is held by the ten largest clones.

Details on this clonotype: Its antigen remains unidentified.

The CDR3 contains 15 residues, cysteine and phenylalanine counted. Only the protein is on record. CDR1 and CDR2, per the germline V gene (reference sequence), are SEHNR and FQNEAQ. Each CD8+ T cell subset was flow-sorted in triplicate, and 300,000 to 350,000 cells per subset were placed directly into RLT lysis buffer. Naive CD8+ T cells were defined stringently as CD45RO-CCR7+CD27+CD95- to exclude memory contaminants. Peripheral blood mononuclear cells were isolated from buffy coats by standard density gradient centrifugation. Naive CXCR3-negative and CXCR3-positive CD8+ T cells were flow-sorted using a FACSAria III. Total RNA was extracted from sorted cells with an RNeasy Mini Kit.

This chain joins TRBV7-9 to TRBJ2-7; without DNA, the TCRdb call of TRBD2 cannot be checked. This clonotype was sampled from a human donor in good health. Some clones in this sample may be carry-over from other donors' samples. Input material: naive CXCR3- CD8+ T cells from blood. The sample's cell subset or site label, in plain terms: CD45RO-CCR7+CD27+CD95- naive CD8+ T cells lacking CXCR3 (TNR3-). The CDR3 reads as follows: CASSLWTSGSYEQYF.